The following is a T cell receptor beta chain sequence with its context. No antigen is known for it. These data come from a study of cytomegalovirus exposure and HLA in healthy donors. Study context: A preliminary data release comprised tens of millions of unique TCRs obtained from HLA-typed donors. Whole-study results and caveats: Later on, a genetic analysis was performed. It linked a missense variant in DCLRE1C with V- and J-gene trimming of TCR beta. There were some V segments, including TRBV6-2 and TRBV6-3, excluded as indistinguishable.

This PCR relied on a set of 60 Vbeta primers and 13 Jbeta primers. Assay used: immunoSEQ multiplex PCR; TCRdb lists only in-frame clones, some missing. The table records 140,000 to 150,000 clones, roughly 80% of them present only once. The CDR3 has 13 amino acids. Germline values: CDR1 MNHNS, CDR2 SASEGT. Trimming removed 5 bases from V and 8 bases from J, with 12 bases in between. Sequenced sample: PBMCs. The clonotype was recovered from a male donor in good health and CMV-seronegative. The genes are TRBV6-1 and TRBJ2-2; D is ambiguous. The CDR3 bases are TGTGCCAGCAGTCCGCGCCCCGTTGGGGAGCTGTTTTTT. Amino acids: CASSPRPVGELFF.